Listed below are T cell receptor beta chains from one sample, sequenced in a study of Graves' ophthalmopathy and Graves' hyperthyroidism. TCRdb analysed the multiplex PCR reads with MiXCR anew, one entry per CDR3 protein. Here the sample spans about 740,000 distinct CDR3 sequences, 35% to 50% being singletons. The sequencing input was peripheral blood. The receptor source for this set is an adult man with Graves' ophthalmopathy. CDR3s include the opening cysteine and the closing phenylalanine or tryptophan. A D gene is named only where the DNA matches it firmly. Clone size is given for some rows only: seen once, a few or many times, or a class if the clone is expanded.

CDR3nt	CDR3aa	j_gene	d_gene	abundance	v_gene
TGTGCCAGCAGTTTTACCGGATGGAGGAACACTGAAGCTTTCTTT	CASSFTGWRNTEAFF	TRBJ1-1	NA	few	TRBV6-5
TGCGCCAGCAGCGTAGGACAGGGATTCACCGGGGAGCTGTTTTTT	CASSVGQGFTGELFF	TRBJ2-2	TRBD1	many	TRBV5-1
TGTGCCAGCAGCTTAGCTTTGGATAGCAATCAGCCCCAGCATTTT	CASSLALDSNQPQHF	TRBJ1-5	NA	NA	TRBV7-8
TGTGCCACCAGTGACCCTCAAGAGACCCAGTACTTC	CATSDPQETQYF	TRBJ2-5	NA	NA	TRBV24-1
TGTGCCAGCAGCACTCGGACCGGGGAGACCCAGTACTTC	CASSTRTGETQYF	TRBJ2-5	NA	many	TRBV7-3
TGTGCCAGCAGCCCCCTGACAGGTACCTACGAGCAGTACTTC	CASSPLTGTYEQYF	TRBJ2-7	NA	few	TRBV11-1
TGTGCCAGCAGCTCGTTTCCCAGGGGAACCTACGAGCAGTACTTC	CASSSFPRGTYEQYF	TRBJ2-7	NA	few	TRBV7-9
TGTGCCAGCAGTGAAGCAGGCGAAACCACTGGCGAGCAGTACTTC	CASSEAGETTGEQYF	TRBJ2-7	NA	few	TRBV6-5
TGTGCCAGCAGCCAAGAACGCACGGGGGGCCGGGTTACCCAGTACTTC	CASSQERTGGRVTQYF	TRBJ2-5	NA	NA	TRBV4-2
TGTGCCAGCGGTCAGGGGACTCTGACCTACGAGCAGTACTTC	CASGQGTLTYEQYF	TRBJ2-7	NA	NA	TRBV2
TGTGCCAGCAGCTTAGACCCTAGATACGAGCAGTACTTC	CASSLDPRYEQYF	TRBJ2-7	NA	NA	TRBV7-9
TGTGCTAGTGGTTTGGGACTCCGTCGGGAGCAGTACTTC	CASGLGLRREQYF	TRBJ2-7	NA	once	TRBV12-3/TRBV12-4
TGTGCCAGCAGTCAAGGCGCAGGAAGCGAGCAGTACTTC	CASSQGAGSEQYF	TRBJ2-7	NA	many	TRBV7-9
TGTGCCAGCAGTTACTCGACGCCGGGACAGGAAGCTTTCTTT	CASSYSTPGQEAFF	TRBJ1-1	TRBD1	NA	TRBV2
TGCAGTGCTAGGGGGGCGACTAGCGGGACCTACGAGCAGTACTTC	CSARGATSGTYEQYF	TRBJ2-7	TRBD2	few	TRBV20-1
TGTGCCAGCAGTTACAGGCGGTGGGCAACAGGGGACACTGAAGCTTTCTTT	CASSYRRWATGDTEAFF	TRBJ1-1	TRBD1	NA	TRBV6-6
TGTGCCAGCAGTGAGGGTGAGACCCAGCATTTT	CASSEGETQHF	TRBJ1-5	NA	few	TRBV2
TGTGCCAGCAGCCCTTGGGCCAGGGTATCTGGAAACACCATATATTTT	CASSPWARVSGNTIYF	TRBJ1-3	NA	few	TRBV7-8
TGTGCCAGCCACCCCTTAGGGGGACGGGGCTACACCTTC	CASHPLGGRGYTF	TRBJ1-2	NA	NA	TRBV6-1
TGTGCCAGCAGCCCTCCGGGACTAGCGGGAGTATCATCCGAGCAGTACTTC	CASSPPGLAGVSSEQYF	TRBJ2-7	TRBD2	NA	TRBV7-2
TGCAGCGTCCTTGGACAGGGGATGGTCCAAGAGACCCAGTACTTC	CSVLGQGMVQETQYF	TRBJ2-5	TRBD1	once	TRBV29-1
TGTGCCAGCAGCCTTAGGACGAGACTGAACACCGGGGAGCTGTTTTTT	CASSLRTRLNTGELFF	TRBJ2-2	NA	few	TRBV25-1
TGTGCCAGCAGCTTATGGAGCGGGACTAGCGGGTGGGGCACAGATACGCAGTATTTT	CASSLWSGTSGWGTDTQYF	TRBJ2-3	TRBD2	NA	TRBV11-2
TGTGCCAGCAGTTCCCCGAACAAGCAGGGAACTGGGGCCAACGTCCTGACTTTC	CASSSPNKQGTGANVLTF	TRBJ2-6	NA	NA	TRBV10-3
TGTGCCAGCAGCCCGGAGGCAGGGAGTGAGCAGTACTTC	CASSPEAGSEQYF	TRBJ2-7	NA	NA	TRBV5-5
TGCAGCGTTGGGGGGGCAGGTCAAGAGACCCAGTACTTC	CSVGGAGQETQYF	TRBJ2-5	NA	many	TRBV29-1
TGCAGCGTTGAATCGGGTAGGGGGTCAGGAGAGACCCAGTACTTC	CSVESGRGSGETQYF	TRBJ2-5	NA	NA	TRBV29-1
TGTGCCAGTTACTCCTCGGGAGGCGGGGACTATGGCTACACCTTC	CASYSSGGGDYGYTF	TRBJ1-2	NA	NA	TRBV2
TGCAGTGCTAGAGGATCAGGGACTGGGAATTCACCCCTCCACTTT	CSARGSGTGNSPLHF	TRBJ1-6	NA	few	TRBV20-1
TGTGCCAGCAGCCAGGGACGAGGAGACACCATATATTTT	CASSQGRGDTIYF	TRBJ1-3	NA	NA	TRBV14
TGTGCCAGCAGTTTAAGTAGGACGTACGATCAGCCCCAGCATTTT	CASSLSRTYDQPQHF	TRBJ1-5	NA	few	TRBV24-1
TGTGCCAGCAGTACCACCCCCCTGCGGGCTGCCTACGAGCAGTACTTC	CASSTTPLRAAYEQYF	TRBJ2-7	NA	NA	TRBV25-1
TGCAGCGCCAAAGGGACAGGGGGTTCTAGTTCACCCCTCCACTTT	CSAKGTGGSSSPLHF	TRBJ1-6	TRBD1	NA	TRBV29-1
TGTGCCACCAGCAGAGACAGGGGGCGCGTCACCGGGGAGCTGTTTTTT	CATSRDRGRVTGELFF	TRBJ2-2	TRBD1	few	TRBV15